A single sample is the source of the 18 T cell receptor beta chains below, sequenced in a study of cytotoxic CD8 clonotypes in ibrutinib-treated CLL. Assay: immunoSEQ multiplex PCR; the TCRdb copy retains only in-frame clones and omits some. The sample records 200,000 to 250,000 clones, roughly 73% being singletons. The sequences come from PBMCs, collected after 12 months of ibrutinib treatment. The receptors shown here come from a human donor with chronic lymphocytic leukemia.

V and J are TRBV7-2 and TRBJ1-2; TRBD1 agrees at 7 bases. This CDR3 is built from 13 residues. V shed 5 bases and J 8 bases; nucleotides not matched to a gene: 8. Germline CDR1 and CDR2: SGHTA and FQGNSA. In DNA form, the CDR3 reads TGTGCCAGCAGCCGTGACAGGGAAGGCGGCTACACCTTC. Its translation: CASSRDREGGYTF.

The chain carries TRBV7-2 and TRBJ2-1, with a possible D match to TRBD1 (6 bases). Between the trimmed V and J ends, which lost 5 bases and 0 bases, there was a span of 17 bases. The length of the CDR3 is 17 residues. Per the germline V gene, CDR1 is SGHTA and CDR2 is FQGNSA. The CDR3 bases are TGTGCCAGCAGCCTCTCACAGGGTCCTATCTCCTACAATGAGCAGTTCTTC. Its protein is CASSLSQGPISYNEQFF.

This clone occurred a few times. The V call is TRBV6-4, the J call TRBJ2-3; 7 nucleotides align to TRBD2. V was pared by 5 bases and J by 11 bases, with 1 base of the junction left unmatched. Germline CDR1 reads MRHNA; CDR2 reads SNTAGT. The CDR3 is made up of 10 amino acids. The CDR3 coding sequence is TGTGCCAGCAGTAAGCGGGAGCAGTATTTT. Protein product: CASSKREQYF.

The gene calls are TRBV7-9 and TRBJ2-4, with D unresolved. Germline assignment: CDR1 SEHNR and CDR2 FQNEAQ (reference sequence). Trimming cost V 5 bases and J 7 bases, with 15 bases left between them. CDR3 size: 14 residues. The CDR3 loop is CASSAVGRLNIQYF. The DNA of the CDR3 is TGTGCCAGCAGCGCCGTCGGACGTTTGAACATTCAGTACTTC.

CDR3 loop: CASSILVMAGYTF. The CDR3 bases are TGTGCCAGTAGTATCTTAGTTATGGCTGGCTACACCTTC. This sequence joins TRBV19 and TRBJ1-2, with D hard to call. V was cut by 3 bases and J by 7 bases, with 12 bases left in between. Germline assignment: CDR1 LNHDA and CDR2 SQIVND (reference sequence). This CDR3 comprises 13 residues.

J is TRBJ2-7 and V is TRBV5-1; maybe TRBD2 (5 bases). Germline lookup yields CDR1 SGHRS and CDR2 YFSETQ. The CDR3 contains 14 residues. The ends were cut back, 4 bases at V and 2 bases at J, with 13 bases in the middle. The CDR3 reads CASSAQLGPYEQYF. In nucleotides, the CDR3 is TGCGCCAGCAGCGCCCAACTAGGCCCCTACGAGCAGTACTTC.

The chain is built from TRBV27 and TRBJ2-5; D is tentatively TRBD1 or TRBD2 (5 bases each). The CDR3 loop spans 16 amino acids. Between the trimmed V and J ends, which lost 6 bases and 9 bases, there was a span of 26 bases. Germline CDR1 MNHEY, CDR2 SMNVEV (reference sequence). CDR3 nucleotides: TGTGCCAGCAGCGACCTCCACTTCTCCTCGGGACGACCCCAGTACTTC. This gives the protein CASSDLHFSSGRPQYF.

V is TRBV19 and J is TRBJ1-3; TRBD1 might be the D (5 bases). CDR3 length: 15 amino acids. Germline V CDR1 and CDR2: LNHDA, SQIVND (reference sequence). V was trimmed by 3 bases and J by 2 bases, leaving 11 bases between them. CDR3 region: CASSMRGWPGNTIYF. CDR3 sequence (DNA): TGTGCCAGTAGTATGCGGGGGTGGCCTGGAAACACCATATATTTT.

This clone was counted a few times. The chain recombines TRBV14 with TRBJ1-2; TRBD1 might be the D (6 bases). The CDR3 is 12 amino acids. V lost 3 bases and J 4 bases, leaving 6 bases between the germline ends. CDR1 is SGHDN and CDR2 is FVKESK in the germline V gene. The chain's CDR3 is CASSQTGYGYTF. CDR3 DNA: TGTGCCAGCAGCCAGACAGGCTATGGCTACACCTTC.

V gene TRBV4-2 combines with J gene TRBJ2-5; no clear D gene. Trimming removed 0 bases at V and 9 bases at J, with 11 bases between. Germline loops: CDR1 LGHNA, CDR2 YNFKEQ. The CDR3 is 13 residues long. CDR3 in amino acids: CASSQDRSRPQYF. CDR3 bases: TGTGCCAGCAGCCAAGATAGGTCGAGACCCCAGTACTTC.

The gene calls are TRBV28 and TRBJ2-7; TRBD1 might be the D (6 bases). V was clipped by 6 bases and J by 0 bases, with 15 bases between them. This CDR3 contains 15 residues. CDR1 and CDR2 from the germline V gene are MDHEN and SYDVKM. CDR3 sequence: CASSPASTGSYEQYF. The CDR3 DNA follows: TGTGCCAGCAGCCCGGCATCGACAGGCTCCTACGAGCAGTACTTC.

The chain combines TRBV4-2 with TRBJ2-7; D possibly corresponds to TRBD2 (6 bases). The V end lost 0 bases, the J end lost 3 bases, and 12 bases lay between the germline ends. The CDR3 consists of 15 residues. CDR1 and CDR2 from the germline V gene are LGHNA and YNFKEQ. CDR3 region: CASSQELAENYEQYF. The CDR3 bases are TGTGCCAGCAGCCAAGAATTAGCGGAAAACTACGAGCAGTACTTC.

The chain has TRBV5-4 and TRBJ2-4, with 8 nucleotides matching TRBD1. Germline V CDR1 and CDR2: SGHNT, YYREEE (reference sequence). The trim removed 4 bases at V and 0 bases at J, leaving 6 bases unmatched. The CDR3 is 16 amino acids. CDR3 coding DNA: TGTGCCAGCAGCCCGGACAGGGTGAAAGCCAAAAACATTCAGTACTTC. Translating gives CASSPDRVKAKNIQYF. Based on the CDR3 plus reference TRBV5-4 and TRBJ2-4, the full variable domain is ETGVTQSPTHLIKTRGQQVTLRCSSQSGHNTVSWYQQALGQGPQFIFQYYREEENGRGNFPPRFSGLQFPNYSSELNVNALELDDSALYLCASSPDRVKAKNIQYFGAGTRLSVL.

The chain combines TRBV14 with TRBJ2-3, with TRBD1 matching over 7 bases. The CDR3 has 12 amino acids. V lost 1 base to trimming and J lost 8 bases; unmatched junction nucleotides: 0. Germline V lookup: CDR1 SGHDN, CDR2 FVKESK. This CDR3 reads CASSQGQGTQYF. As DNA, the CDR3 is TGTGCCAGCAGCCAAGGACAGGGTACGCAGTATTTT.

The V call is TRBV6-1, the J call TRBJ1-2, with 8 bases matching TRBD1. V was clipped by 1 base and J by 4 bases; unmatched bases: 11. The germline CDR1 and CDR2 sequences are MNHNS and SASEGT. This CDR3 has 17 residues. The CDR3 DNA reads as TGTGCCAGCAGTGAAGGTGCAGGGGGCTCTGGTAGCTATGGCTACACCTTC. Translating it yields CASSEGAGGSGSYGYTF.

This chain links TRBV7-2 with TRBJ2-7; 7 bases agree with TRBD2. Unmatched junction bases numbered 9, after V lost 2 bases and J lost 2 bases. Germline CDR1 and CDR2: SGHTA and FQGNSA. The CDR3 has 16 residues. The CDR3 sequence is CASSLRVTAGTYEQYF. CDR3 DNA sequence: TGTGCCAGCAGCTTAAGAGTTACAGCGGGGACCTACGAGCAGTACTTC.

The chain combines TRBV4-2 with TRBJ1-5; TRBD1 matches at 7 bases. The germline V gene has CDR1 LGHNA and CDR2 YNFKEQ. CDR3 size: 14 residues. After removal of 2 bases from V and 7 bases from J, the junction contained 5 bases not matched to a gene. The CDR3 DNA sequence: TGTGCCAGCAGCCAACCTGACAGGGAACAGCCCCAGCATTTT. This codes for CASSQPDREQPQHF.

V gene TRBV27 combines with J gene TRBJ1-5; D unresolved. This CDR3 has 13 residues. With 6 bases removed from V and 4 bases from J, the gap between germline ends came to 10 bases. From germline, CDR1 is MNHEY and CDR2 SMNVEV (reference sequence). The CDR3, as DNA: TGTGCCAGCAGCTACACGTCGAATCAGCCCCAGCATTTT. Translation: CASSYTSNQPQHF.